This TCR beta chain was documented in a study of lymphopenia after photon versus proton radiotherapy. Study findings and constraints: Only patients who died were analyzed for survival; proton advantage is unproven. Oligoclonal CD8+ Temra expansion after nadir drove photon patients' diversity drop.

The CDR3 totals 15 residues. The V gene's germline CDR1 is MDHEN and CDR2 SYDVKM. J was trimmed by 6 bases and V by 6 bases; bases with no gene match: 6. Concerning this clone itself: Its specificity is not known.

The assay was immunoSEQ multiplex PCR, and TCRdb's table has in-frame clones only and misses some. The table records about 20,000 clones, roughly 81% of them present only once. This receptor was identified in a woman aged 45-59 years with pancreatic cancer. This rearrangement joins TRBV28 to TRBJ2-3; TRBD2 aligns across 13 bases. The sequencing here drew on peripheral blood, taken from a patient treated with photon-based radiotherapy. The CDR3 protein is CASRRTSGRGDTQYF. In DNA, the CDR3 is TGTGCCAGCAGGCGGACTAGCGGGAGAGGTGATACGCAGTATTTT.